One sample yielded the 27 T cell receptor beta chains listed below, sequenced in a study of CD8 T cells in ankylosing spondylitis. One entry per CDR3 protein, called by TCRdb with MiXCR from the 5' RACE reads. The sample includes 200,000 to 250,000 distinct CDR3 sequences, approximately 8% of them seen just once. Sequencing was carried out using blood, either unsorted or a sorted T cell fraction (not recorded which). The source of these receptors is a female donor with ankylosing spondylitis or in good health (not recorded which).

This clonotype appeared a few times. The chain employs TRBV7-2 and TRBJ2-5, with TRBD1 as a possible D gene (6 bases). V lost 2 bases, J lost 1 base, and 8 bases lay in between. Per germline, CDR1 SGHTA and CDR2 FQGNSA. CDR3 length: 14 residues. CDR3 loop: CASSLMTGQETQYF. The DNA of the CDR3 is TGTGCCAGCAGCTTAATGACAGGCCAAGAGACCCAGTACTTC. The whole variable domain, filled in from reference TRBV7-2 and TRBJ2-5, reads GAGVSQSPSNKVTEKGKDVELRCDPISGHTALYWYRQSLGQGLEFLIYFQGNSAPDKSGLPSDRFSAERTGGSVSTLTIQRTQQEDSAVYLCASSLMTGQETQYFGPGTRLLVL.

This clonotype was detected ten times or more. The chain recombines TRBV13 with TRBJ2-5, with D unclear. Trimming removed 0 bases at V and 4 bases at J, with 9 bases between. The CDR3 is made up of 14 amino acids. Germline CDR1 is PRHDT and CDR2 is FYEKMQ (reference sequence). This chain's CDR3 is CASSLGGNGETQYF. DNA for the CDR3: TGTGCCAGCAGCTTAGGGGGAAACGGAGAGACCCAGTACTTC.

This clonotype showed up many times. In nucleotides, the CDR3 is TGCAGCGTTCGGACTCCGAACAATGAGCAGTTCTTC. Protein: CSVRTPNNEQFF. The chain couples TRBV29-1 to TRBJ2-1; TRBD2 is a possible D gene (5 bases). CDR3 length equals 12 residues. Germline V gene sequence: CDR1 SQVTM, CDR2 ANQGSEA. Trimming stripped 5 bases from V and 5 bases from J, with 10 bases between.

This clonotype was detected only a few times. This may be a read error, as it is one base from a much larger clone. The rearrangement links TRBV6-1 to TRBJ1-2; D may be TRBD1 (6 bases). Germline V CDR1 and CDR2: MNHNS, SASEGT. The CDR3 has 18 amino acids. The CDR3 nucleotides are TGTGTCAGCAGGACGACCAGACAGGCCCTATCCCAATCGGAAGGCTACACCTTC. It encodes CVSRTTRQALSQSEGYTF.

This clonotype was observed at least ten times. The chain links TRBV5-6 to TRBJ1-2; no firm D call. The CDR3 runs 13 residues. Germline lookup yields CDR1 SGHDT and CDR2 YYEEEE. V lost 5 bases to trimming and J lost 0 bases, with 8 bases between them. The CDR3 DNA reads as TGTGCCAGCAGTGACGGCCCTAACTATGGCTACACCTTC. Its translation is CASSDGPNYGYTF.

This clonotype was detected many times. In DNA form, the CDR3 reads TGTGCCAGCAGTCCCTCCGGGACAGGGGGGTTGGCTGAAGCTTTCTTT. It codes for CASSPSGTGGLAEAFF. The V and J genes are TRBV7-2 and TRBJ1-1; 11 positions agree with TRBD1. Germline V gene sequence: CDR1 SGHTA, CDR2 FQGNSA. The V and J ends lost 6 bases and 6 bases, in that order; junction bases with no gene match: 12. The length of the CDR3 is 16 residues.

This clonotype was detected ten times or more. The chain combines TRBV6-2 or TRBV6-3 with TRBJ1-1; no clear D gene. Looked up from germline, CDR1 is MNHEY and CDR2 is SVGEGT. Trimming pared 6 bases from V and 5 bases from J, leaving 13 bases between. This CDR3 contains 13 residues. CDR3 protein: CASSQSPLTEAFF. Here the CDR3 DNA reads TGTGCCAGCAGCCAATCCCCTTTGACTGAAGCTTTCTTT.

This clonotype was recorded at least ten times. The chain has TRBV20-1 and TRBJ2-1; D remains unclear. The CDR3 runs to 17 residues. V lost 4 bases, J lost 4 bases, and 23 bases lay in between. Germline assignment: CDR1 DFQATT and CDR2 SNEGSKA (reference sequence). The CDR3 spells CSAITAAVLGSYNEQFF. The CDR3 coding sequence is TGCAGTGCTATTACGGCTGCGGTGTTGGGGTCTTACAATGAGCAGTTCTTC.

This clonotype was seen ten or more times. This rearrangement joins TRBV11-2 to TRBJ2-4; no firm D call. The V end was cut by 2 bases, the J end by 8 bases, with 13 bases between. CDR1 is SGHAT, CDR2 FQNNGV, per germline. This CDR3 has 14 amino acids. The CDR3 sequence: CASSLRSQWDIQYF. The CDR3 bases are TGTGCCAGCAGCTTACGTTCTCAGTGGGACATTCAGTACTTC.

This sequence joins TRBV20-1 and TRBJ2-3, with D perhaps TRBD2 (5 bases). In germline, CDR1 is DFQATT, CDR2 SNEGSKA (reference sequence). V lost 7 bases and J lost 1, with 15 bases in between. The CDR3 consists of 14 residues. DNA for the CDR3: TGCAGTGTCCATGAGGGTCAGGGCACAGATACGCAGTATTTT. Amino acid sequence: CSVHEGQGTDTQYF.

In this sample, this clonotype turned up a few times. The V call is TRBV7-2, the J call TRBJ2-3; TRBD2 aligns across 7 bases. V gave up 3 bases and J gave up 0 bases; unmatched junction bases: 3. CDR1 and CDR2 from the germline V gene are SGHTA and FQGNSA. CDR3 size: 15 residues. The CDR3 region is CASSLAGDSTDTQYF. CDR3 coding DNA: TGTGCCAGCAGCTTGGCGGGAGATAGCACAGATACGCAGTATTTT. Supplemented by reference TRBV7-2 and TRBJ2-3, the full variable domain reads GAGVSQSPSNKVTEKGKDVELRCDPISGHTALYWYRQSLGQGLEFLIYFQGNSAPDKSGLPSDRFSAERTGGSVSTLTIQRTQQEDSAVYLCASSLAGDSTDTQYFGPGTRLTVL.

At least ten counts were recorded for this clonotype. The rearrangement links TRBV28 to TRBJ2-1; D is perhaps TRBD2 (5 bases). CDR1 is MDHEN, CDR2 SYDVKM, per germline. This CDR3 is 12 amino acids long. The V and J ends lost 7 bases and 5 bases respectively, with 9 bases between them. In nucleotides, the CDR3 is TGTGCCAGCACAGCGGACGACAATGAGCAGTTCTTC. Its translation is CASTADDNEQFF.

This clonotype has a count of ten or more. The CDR3 DNA reads TGTGCCAGCAGTTTCCTGAGGGGTAGCTGGTCCACAGATACGCAGTATTTT. Protein product: CASSFLRGSWSTDTQYF. The rearrangement joins TRBV6-5 to TRBJ2-3; either TRBD1 or TRBD2 may supply D (5 bases each). Germline V gene lookup returns CDR1 MNHEY and CDR2 SVGAGI. This CDR3 region has 17 residues. The V end was cut by 4 bases, the J end by 2 bases, with 19 bases between.

The sample holds many counts of this clonotype. This rearrangement joins TRBV14 to TRBJ1-2; D gene ambiguous. CDR3 length equals 12 residues. The V gene's germline CDR1 is SGHDN and CDR2 FVKESK. Trimming removed 5 bases from V and 0 bases from J, with 4 bases in between. The CDR3 reads CASSASNYGYTF. In nucleotides, the CDR3 is TGTGCCAGCAGCGCTTCTAACTATGGCTACACCTTC.

This clonotype came up many times. This sequence joins TRBV20-1 and TRBJ1-2; TRBD1 aligns across 10 bases. The CDR3 consists of 16 residues. Trimming removed 4 bases from V and 8 bases from J; junction bases left unmatched: 16. Germline CDR1 reads DFQATT; CDR2 reads SNEGSKA (reference sequence). In nucleotides, the CDR3 is TGCAGTGCTACCACCTTATTTCCCGGGACAGGGGAGGGCTACACCTTC. Its protein is CSATTLFPGTGEGYTF.

This clonotype has a count of ten or more. This sequence joins TRBV9 and TRBJ2-3; no clear D. With 4 bases removed from V and 4 bases from J, the gap between germline ends came to 13 bases. Germline V gives CDR1 SGDLS, CDR2 YYNGEE. This CDR3 is 14 amino acids long. This CDR3 reads CASSTLTGADTQYF. DNA of the CDR3: TGTGCCAGCAGCACCCTAACCGGCGCAGATACGCAGTATTTT.

Concerning this clonotype: Sequence at one end of the junction differs from germline and may be a read error. The chain has TRBV6-2 or TRBV6-3 and TRBJ2-5, with D tentatively TRBD2 (7 bases). This CDR3 region has 12 residues. Germline CDR1 reads MNHEY; CDR2 reads SVGEGT. The CDR3, as DNA: TGTGTCAGCAAGGGGGGGGTTGAGACCCAGTACTTC. Its protein product is CVSKGGVETQYF.

This clonotype has at least ten counts. In nucleotides, the CDR3 is TGCGCCAGCAGCCAAGATAGCGGGGTCTGGAATGAGCAGTTCTTC. It codes for CASSQDSGVWNEQFF. The rearrangement uses TRBV4-3 and TRBJ2-1; 8 nucleotides match TRBD2. CDR3 length equals 15 residues. Germline lookup yields CDR1 LGHNA and CDR2 YSLEER. V was clipped by 0 bases and J by 7 bases; unmatched bases: 5.

Worth noting for this clonotype: The junction departs from the called germline gene at one end, perhaps through a read error. The chain uses TRBV6-2 or TRBV6-3 and TRBJ2-1, with a tentative D call TRBD2 (6 bases). There are 15 residues in the CDR3. Germline V gene data show CDR1 as MNHEY and CDR2 as SVGEGT. DNA for the CDR3: TGTGCCGGCAGTTGGGACTTCAGATCCTACAATGAGCAGTTCTTC. It translates to CAGSWDFRSYNEQFF.

The chain combines TRBV5-1 with TRBJ2-2, with unresolved D. CDR3 length equals 13 residues. The germline CDR1 and CDR2 sequences are SGHRS and YFSETQ. V lost 4 bases to trimming and J lost 1 base, with 5 bases between them. This chain's CDR3 is CASSGVNTGELFF. The DNA of the CDR3 is TGCGCCAGCAGCGGGGTGAACACCGGGGAGCTGTTTTTT.

This clonotype was seen ten or more times. A junction end diverges from the germline sequence, so it may reflect a read error. The CDR3 DNA reads as TGTGCCAGCAGCTTGGTTCAAGGGACCCAGTACTTC. It encodes CASSLVQGTQYF. V and J are TRBV7-8 and TRBJ2-5, with D unresolved. The CDR3 contains 12 residues. From germline, CDR1 is SGHVS and CDR2 FQNEAQ.

The rearrangement links TRBV7-2 to TRBJ2-1, with 7 positions matching TRBD2. Per the germline V gene, CDR1 is SGHTA and CDR2 is FQGNSA. Germline trimming cut 6 bases from V and 8 bases from J; bases unmatched to any gene: 16. The CDR3 covers 16 residues. For the CDR3, the DNA is TGTGCCAGCAGAGTTAATGTCCCAGGGAGGGACGATGAGCAGTTCTTC. This sequence encodes CASRVNVPGRDDEQFF.

This clonotype showed up just a few times. The V gene is TRBV3-1, the J gene TRBJ2-7; TRBD2 might be the D (5 bases). The CDR3 sequence is 15 residues long. Germline CDR1 is LGHDT and CDR2 is YNNKEL (reference sequence). The V and J ends lost 11 bases and 4 bases respectively, with 24 bases between them. The CDR3 nucleotides are TGTGCCTCCCCGGCAACGGCGGCGGGTCCTTACGAGCAGTACTTC. Its translation: CASPATAAGPYEQYF.

The sample holds many counts of this clonotype. This chain uses TRBV12-3 or TRBV12-4 with TRBJ2-3, with TRBD2 matching over 9 bases. With 6 bases clipped from V and 4 bases from J, the junction kept 5 bases outside the gene matches. The CDR3 loop spans 14 amino acids. The CDR3 DNA sequence: TGTGCCAGCAGCTTTAGCGGGAGAGCAGATACGCAGTATTTT. Protein product: CASSFSGRADTQYF.

This clonotype appeared many times. V gene TRBV25-1 combines with J gene TRBJ1-2; D may be TRBD1 (5 bases). The germline V and J ends were trimmed by 3 bases and 4 bases, with 12 bases remaining between them. In germline, CDR1 is MGHDK, CDR2 SYGVNS. This CDR3 spans 14 amino acids. The CDR3 region has the DNA TGTGCCAGCAGTGATGGGCGACAGTTCTATGGCTACACCTTC. Translated: CASSDGRQFYGYTF.

This clonotype was seen many times. The chain is built from TRBV15 and TRBJ2-3; D is perhaps TRBD2 (6 bases). Germline loops: CDR1 LNHNV, CDR2 YYDKDF (reference sequence). CDR3 length: 18 residues. Trimming shortened V by 0 bases and J by 1 base, and 17 bases separated the two germline ends. This CDR3 is CATSRDRGAAGRTDTQYF. CDR3 in DNA: TGTGCCACCAGCAGAGATCGCGGGGCCGCAGGCCGCACAGATACGCAGTATTTT.

This clonotype has a count of ten or more. The chain uses TRBV5-6 and TRBJ1-4, with unresolved D. The CDR3 is 13 residues long. Trimming removed 0 bases from V and 6 bases from J, with 6 bases in between. Per the germline V gene, CDR1 is SGHDT and CDR2 is YYEEEE. The CDR3 region is CASSLGADEKLFF. The CDR3 coding sequence is TGTGCCAGCAGCTTGGGCGCGGATGAAAAACTGTTTTTT.